These 9 T cell receptor beta chains were all obtained from the same sample, sequenced in a study of regulatory T cells in long-lasting Graves disease. Time point in this sample: persistent/refractory GD, antithyroid drugs over 5 years with positive TRAb. PBMC-extracted RNA yielded the TCR library. Sequencing libraries for TCR beta were prepared with iRepertoire HTBI primers and Arm-PCR of CDR3 regions. TCRdb ran MiXCR on the multiplex PCR reads and lists one entry per CDR3 protein. The sample lists 650,000 to 700,000 distinct CDR3 sequences, 25% to 35% occurring once. Specimen: peripheral blood mononuclear cells (PBMCs), collected when the disease was refractory, from a patient treated with antithyroid drugs. The receptors derive from a female donor with Graves disease.

This clonotype was observed many times. The V call is TRBV6-5, the J call TRBJ1-1; perhaps TRBD1 as D (5 bases). The CDR3 is made up of 12 amino acids. Trimming took off 2 bases at V and 9 bases at J, with 10 bases between the two ends. Germline CDR1 MNHEY, CDR2 SVGAGI. CDR3 residues: CASSYGGVQAFF. CDR3 in DNA: TGTGCCAGCAGTTACGGAGGGGTCCAAGCTTTCTTT.

V and J are TRBV6-1 and TRBJ2-7, with TRBD2 matching 13 bases. CDR3 length equals 19 residues. Trimming at V came to 1 base and at J to 1 base, leaving 10 bases not matched to a gene. The germline V gene encodes CDR1 MNHNS and CDR2 SASEGT. For the CDR3, the DNA is TGTGCCAGCAGTGAAGGAATAAATACGGGACTAGCGGGATCCTACGAGCAGTACTTC. Translating it yields CASSEGINTGLAGSYEQYF.

The table lists this clonotype with a few counts. The chain links TRBV19 to TRBJ1-5; possible D gene TRBD1, 5 bases. The CDR3 runs to 15 residues. V was shortened by 10 bases and J by 7 bases, with 23 bases between the two germline ends. The germline gives CDR1 LNHDA, CDR2 SQIVND (reference sequence). The CDR3 bases are TGTGCCACCGAGGGTGTCTTCGGGGGGTACCAGCCCCAGCATTTT. It codes for CATEGVFGGYQPQHF.

This clonotype was counted only a few times. The chain joins TRBV5-1 to TRBJ1-6; unclear D gene. Trimming shortened V by 0 bases and J by 8 bases, and 6 bases separated the two germline ends. This CDR3 is built from 13 residues. Germline-derived CDR1 and CDR2 are SGHRS and YFSETQ. CDR3 sequence reads: CASSLDTDSPLHF. CDR3 bases: TGCGCCAGCAGCTTGGATACAGATTCACCCCTCCACTTT. The whole variable domain, filled in from reference TRBV5-1 and TRBJ1-6, reads KAGVTQTPRYLIKTRGQQVTLSCSPISGHRSVSWYQQTPGQGLQFLFEYFSETQRNKGNFPGRFSGRQFSNSRSEMNVSTLELGDSALYLCASSLDTDSPLHFGNGTRLTVT.

This sequence joins TRBV28 and TRBJ1-5; D ambiguous. The V end was cut by 10 bases, the J end by 6 bases, with 19 bases between. From germline, CDR1 is MDHEN and CDR2 SYDVKM. There are 14 residues in the CDR3. DNA of the CDR3: TGTGCCACCGAAACCGCGGGGAGAGGTCAGCCCCAGCATTTT. It is translated as CATETAGRGQPQHF.

This clonotype was detected only a few times. The chain recombines TRBV15 with TRBJ2-5, with D uncertain. This CDR3 has 11 residues. V was trimmed by 2 bases and J by 6 bases, leaving 4 bases between them. In germline, CDR1 is LNHNV, CDR2 YYDKDF (reference sequence). CDR3 nucleotides: TGTGCCACCAGCAGACGACAGACCCAGTACTTC. This encodes CATSRRQTQYF.

This clonotype was counted ten times or more. The V and J genes are TRBV2 and TRBJ1-5, with 7 positions matching TRBD1. Germline values: CDR1 SNHLY, CDR2 FYNNEI. The CDR3 is 13 residues long. With 4 bases clipped from V and 7 bases from J, the junction kept 4 bases outside the gene matches. This chain's CDR3 is CASSGQGGQPQHF. DNA of the CDR3: TGTGCCAGCAGTGGACAGGGAGGGCAGCCCCAGCATTTT.

This chain links TRBV11-2 with TRBJ2-1, with 9 bases that match TRBD1. After removal of 4 bases from V and 8 bases from J, the junction contained 15 bases not matched to a gene. CDR1 and CDR2 (germline): SGHAT, FQNNGV. The CDR3 is made up of 17 amino acids. For the CDR3, the DNA is TGTGCCAGCAGCTCAATGACAGGGGGACGAAGGGGCGATGAGCAGTTCTTC. This gives the protein CASSSMTGGRRGDEQFF.

At least ten counts were recorded for this clonotype. V is TRBV15 and J is TRBJ1-1, with D perhaps matching TRBD1 (5 bases). There are 15 residues in the CDR3. V was shortened by 1 base and J by 0 bases, with 9 bases between the two germline ends. CDR1 is LNHNV and CDR2 is YYDKDF in the germline V gene (reference sequence). The CDR3 DNA sequence: TGTGCCACCAGCAGAGTCGCAGGGATGAACACTGAAGCTTTCTTT. Protein sequence: CATSRVAGMNTEAFF.